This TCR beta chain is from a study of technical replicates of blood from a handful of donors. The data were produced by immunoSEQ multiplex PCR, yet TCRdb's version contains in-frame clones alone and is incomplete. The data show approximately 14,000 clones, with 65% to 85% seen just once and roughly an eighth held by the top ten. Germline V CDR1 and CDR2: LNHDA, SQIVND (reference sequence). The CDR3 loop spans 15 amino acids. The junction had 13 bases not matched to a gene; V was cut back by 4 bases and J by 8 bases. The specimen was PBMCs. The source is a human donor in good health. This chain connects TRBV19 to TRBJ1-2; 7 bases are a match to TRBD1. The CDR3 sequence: CASSTGQAFPGGYTF. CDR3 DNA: TGTGCCAGTAGTACTGGACAGGCCTTCCCTGGCGGCTACACCTTC.